This T cell receptor (beta chain) was obtained from a study of cytotoxic CD8 clonotypes in ibrutinib-treated CLL. In the study overall: By median around 66 months, 12 had progressed and around 15 stayed remitted; responses had been 2 complete and roughly 24 partial.

Here immunoSEQ multiplex PCR was the method, and the copy in TCRdb shows in-frame clones only, minus some. This sample has 100,000 or so clones, with about 53% found just once. Turning to this clone: As yet, its antigen is unknown.

General study findings and limits: Baseline clonality exceeded age-matched healthy donors and tracked circulating CD8+ T-cell counts. Progressing and sustained-remission patients had different sampling times.

J was trimmed by 4 bases and V by 3 bases; bases with no gene match: 11. The germline V gene has CDR1 SGHAT and CDR2 FQNNGV. The CDR3 contains 16 residues. Material: PBMCs, obtained after 24 months of ibrutinib treatment. The chain joins TRBV11-2 to TRBJ2-7; TRBD1 matches at 8 bases. This TCR was recovered from a human donor with chronic lymphocytic leukemia. In DNA, the CDR3 is TGTGCCAGCAGCTTCGGACAGGGTGGGTTCGGGTACGAGCAGTACTTC. Its protein is CASSFGQGGFGYEQYF.